This TCR beta chain was sequenced for a study of blood T cell repertoires in COVID-19. The wider study: COVID-19 samples collected from the United States, Italy and Spain covered acute and convalescent phases. The analysed material was cDNA or gDNA that came from T cells, B-cell-depleted T cells, or PBMCs.

After removal of 2 bases from V and 3 bases from J, the junction contained 4 bases not matched to a gene. Germline values: CDR1 SGHNT, CDR2 YYREEE (reference sequence). The CDR3 is made up of 14 amino acids. In the original processing: Reference gene primers were amplified, and this amplification served to estimate nucleated cell counts. Profiling relied on immunoSEQ multiplex PCR, and the TCRdb table lists in-frame clones only, not all of them. V, J and clone size are taken as reported in that table, and D and trimming were inferred from the DNA itself. The data contain 50,000 to 65,000 clones, 88% of them singletons.

Sample: peripheral blood. The chain uses TRBV5-4 and TRBJ2-7, with 8 bases that match TRBD1. This receptor was obtained from a man in his fifties or sixties with active COVID-19. The CDR3 DNA sequence: TGTGCCAGCAGCTTCGACAGGGGTGGCTACGAGCAGTACTTC. As protein: CASSFDRGGYEQYF.